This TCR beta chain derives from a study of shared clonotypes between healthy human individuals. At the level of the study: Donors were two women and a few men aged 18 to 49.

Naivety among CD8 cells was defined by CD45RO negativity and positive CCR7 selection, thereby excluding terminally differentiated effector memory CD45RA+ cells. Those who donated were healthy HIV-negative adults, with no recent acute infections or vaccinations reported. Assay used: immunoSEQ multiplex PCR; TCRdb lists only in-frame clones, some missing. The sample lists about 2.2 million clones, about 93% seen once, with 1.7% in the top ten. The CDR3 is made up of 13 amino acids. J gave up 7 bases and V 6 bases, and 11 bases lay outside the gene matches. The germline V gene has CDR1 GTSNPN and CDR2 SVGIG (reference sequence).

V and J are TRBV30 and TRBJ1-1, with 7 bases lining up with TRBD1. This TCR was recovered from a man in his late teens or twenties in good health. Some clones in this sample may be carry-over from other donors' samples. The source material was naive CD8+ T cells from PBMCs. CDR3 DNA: TGTGCCTGTCTTGCCGCGGGACAGCGTGAAGCTTTCTTT. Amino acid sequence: CACLAAGQREAFF.